This entry concerns a single T cell receptor beta chain. Its antigen is still unknown. The data were taken from a study of memory CD4+ T cells and cytomegalovirus serostatus. In the original analysis: After removing out-of-frame reads, 2 million to 2.5 million distinct TCRbeta sequences remained. TCRdb's copy holds only in-frame clones and misses some; the assay was immunoSEQ multiplex PCR. That table supplies the V and J calls and clone size; D and trimming were determined from the DNA. The sample gives about 61,000 clones, around three quarters of which show up once; around 0.53% is in the top ten. General study findings and limits: CMV serostatus prediction reached median AUC about 0.96, or 0.93 with US-trained model. Suggested: most of the CMV-linked TCR signature lies in CD4+ memory cells. 67 of 164 known CMV-associated TCRbeta sequences appeared in CD4+ memory.

Germline V gene sequence: CDR1 SQVTM, CDR2 ANQGSEA. The CDR3 contains 13 residues. The ends were cut back, 6 bases at V and 3 bases at J, with 15 bases in the middle. The sort gate was single viable CD3+CD4+CD8-CD45RO+ cells for memory CD4+ T cells. The gene calls are TRBV29-1 and TRBJ2-7; D may be TRBD1 (6 bases). This TCR was sampled from an adult in good health and CMV-seronegative. Some clones in this sample may be carry-over from other donors' samples. The source material was memory CD4+ T cells from blood. CDR3 sequence: CSVMGAGYYEQYF. The DNA of the CDR3 is TGCAGCGTGATGGGGGCGGGTTACTACGAGCAGTACTTC.